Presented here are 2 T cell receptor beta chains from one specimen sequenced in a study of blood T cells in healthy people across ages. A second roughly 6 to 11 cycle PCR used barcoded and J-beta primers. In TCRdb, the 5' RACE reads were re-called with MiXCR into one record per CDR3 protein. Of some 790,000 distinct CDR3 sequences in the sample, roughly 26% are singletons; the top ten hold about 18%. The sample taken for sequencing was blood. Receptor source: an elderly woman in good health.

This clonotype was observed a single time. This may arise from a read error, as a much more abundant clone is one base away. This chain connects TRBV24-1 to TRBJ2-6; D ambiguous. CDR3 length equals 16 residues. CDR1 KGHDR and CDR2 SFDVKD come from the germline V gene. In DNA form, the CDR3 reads TGTGTCACCAATTCCGGCAGCACCTCTGGGGCCAACGTCCTGACTTTC. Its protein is CVTNSGSTSGANVLTF.

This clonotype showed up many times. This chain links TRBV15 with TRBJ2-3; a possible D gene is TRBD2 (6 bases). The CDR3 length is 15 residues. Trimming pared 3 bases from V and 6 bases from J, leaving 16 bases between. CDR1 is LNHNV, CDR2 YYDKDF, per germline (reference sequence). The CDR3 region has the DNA TGTGCCACCAGCAGGGCCTTAACCCGGGGGGATACGCAGTATTTT. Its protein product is CATSRALTRGDTQYF.